One T cell receptor (beta chain) is described in this entry. CDR3 length: 17 residues. J was trimmed by 1 base and V by 3 bases; bases with no gene match: 11. The germline gives CDR1 SEHNR, CDR2 FQNEAQ (reference sequence). These data are taken from a study of blood T cell repertoires in COVID-19. Study information: The samples span acute and convalescent COVID-19 from the United States, Italy and Spain.

Per the authors' pipeline: Reference gene primer amplification in the assay estimated nucleated cell counts. This table comes from immunoSEQ multiplex PCR, and its TCRdb copy is limited to in-frame clones, with some not included. V and J calls and clone size follow that table, whereas D and trimming were derived from the DNA. The profile shows hundreds of thousands of clones, roughly 88% of them singletons. Input material: peripheral blood. The chain carries TRBV7-9 and TRBJ1-1; 7 positions match TRBD1. The source of this sequence is a man aged 18 to 30 with active or convalescent COVID-19. CDR3 DNA: TGTGCCAGCAGCTTCAACGCCGGGACAGCCACGAACACTGAAGCTTTCTTT. Translating it yields CASSFNAGTATNTEAFF.